Each of the 24 T cell receptor beta chains below was sequenced from the same sample in a study of T cell clones after liver transplantation. Some clones are missing from TCRdb's copy, which holds only in-frame ones; the method was immunoSEQ multiplex PCR. This table holds some 70,000 clones, 80% found once. Sequencing used CD4+ T cells from blood, obtained before liver transplant. The receptors were sampled from a human donor who received a liver transplant.

This clone was seen just once. J is TRBJ2-7 and V is TRBV6-5; 7 bases map to TRBD1. Germline CDR1 and CDR2: MNHEY and SVGAGI. The J segment lost 3 bases and the V segment lost 6 bases, leaving 8 bases of the junction unmatched. There are 14 residues in the CDR3. CDR3 sequence: CASSRDSRGYEQYF. The CDR3 DNA reads as TGTGCCAGCAGCCGGGACAGTAGGGGCTACGAGCAGTACTTC.

In its sample, this clone was seen a few times. The genes are TRBV10-1 and TRBJ2-5; a possible D gene is TRBD2 (6 bases). CDR1 is WNHNN, CDR2 SYGVQD, per germline (reference sequence). The V end was cut by 8 bases, the J end by 1 base, with 14 bases between. The CDR3 has 14 amino acids. CDR3: CASSQSGSQETQYF. CDR3 nucleotide sequence: TGCGCCAGCTCTCAGAGCGGGTCCCAAGAGACCCAGTACTTC.

The V gene is TRBV29-1, the J gene TRBJ2-5; D assignment may be TRBD1 or TRBD2 (5 bases each). The CDR3 is made up of 15 amino acids. Germline lookup yields CDR1 SQVTM and CDR2 ANQGSEA. Trimming left V 7 bases short and J 2 bases short, with 20 bases between. CDR3 in amino acids: CSARQGRGKQETQYF. CDR3 nucleotide sequence: TGCAGCGCCCGCCAGGGTCGGGGCAAACAAGAGACCCAGTACTTC. Drawing the rest from reference TRBV29-1 and TRBJ2-5, the complete variable domain is SAVISQKPSRDICQRGTSLTIQCQVDSQVTMMFWYRQQPGQSLTLIATANQGSEATYESGFVIDKFPISRPNLTFSTLTVSNMSPEDSSIYLCSARQGRGKQETQYFGPGTRLLVL.

The chain is built from TRBV6-1 and TRBJ1-5; 9 bases are shared with TRBD1. V lost 3 bases, J lost 1 base, and 4 bases stayed unmatched. The CDR3 sequence is 16 residues long. Germline assignment: CDR1 MNHNS and CDR2 SASEGT. This chain's CDR3 is CASSDPTGGSNQPQHF. In DNA form, the CDR3 reads TGTGCCAGCAGTGACCCGACAGGGGGAAGCAATCAGCCCCAGCATTTT.

CDR3 protein: CASSPGIHEQYF. CDR3 nucleotides: TGTGCCAGCAGCCCTGGAATCCACGAGCAGTACTTC. The chain couples TRBV6-5 to TRBJ2-7; no clear D. CDR1 and CDR2 from the germline V gene are MNHEY and SVGAGI. Trimming left V 6 bases short and J 5 bases short, with 11 bases between. The CDR3 has 12 residues.

About this clone itself: One end of the junction varies from germline; a read error may be responsible. The V call is TRBV5-1, the J call TRBJ1-4, with D possibly being TRBD1 (5 bases). Germline CDR1 is SGHRS and CDR2 is YFSETQ. There are 14 residues in the CDR3. The CDR3, as DNA: TGCGCCAGCAGCTTGGGTGGGGCTAAAGAAAAACTGTTTTTT. Translated: CASSLGGAKEKLFF.

The CDR3 sequence is CASMVGGLNTEAFF. CDR3 sequence (DNA): TGTGCCAGCATGGTGGGAGGATTGAACACTGAAGCTTTCTTT. The chain is built from TRBV2 and TRBJ1-1; D remains unclear. Germline CDR1 SNHLY, CDR2 FYNNEI. V was shortened by 7 bases and J by 0 bases, with 12 bases between the two germline ends. CDR3 length: 14 amino acids.

The chain couples TRBV19 to TRBJ2-7; tentatively, D is TRBD1 or TRBD2 (5 bases each). CDR3 length: 13 residues. CDR1 is LNHDA, CDR2 SQIVND, per germline (reference sequence). V lost 4 bases, J lost 0 bases, and 7 bases lay in between. The CDR3: CASSRGSSYEQYF. Here the CDR3 DNA reads TGTGCCAGTAGTAGGGGGAGCTCCTACGAGCAGTACTTC.

The chain combines TRBV28 with TRBJ1-1; D not certain. The CDR3 is 15 residues long. Deletions cut 4 bases from V and 3 bases from J, with 15 bases between. Germline V lookup: CDR1 MDHEN, CDR2 SYDVKM. The CDR3 protein is CASSSSGKGYTEAFF. In nucleotides, the CDR3 is TGTGCCAGCAGTTCCTCCGGGAAAGGGTACACTGAAGCTTTCTTT.

The J gene is TRBJ2-1, the V gene TRBV5-1; 10 nucleotides agree with TRBD2. Trimming cost V 1 base and J 4 bases; bases outside gene matches: 5. Germline lookup yields CDR1 SGHRS and CDR2 YFSETQ. This CDR3 is 16 amino acids long. The CDR3 protein is CASSLSLAGSYNEQFF. The CDR3 DNA reads as TGCGCCAGCAGCTTGTCACTAGCGGGATCTTACAATGAGCAGTTCTTC.

This chain connects TRBV18 to TRBJ1-5, with TRBD1 matching 7 bases. After removal of 4 bases from V and 6 bases from J, the junction contained 15 bases not matched to a gene. The CDR3 loop spans 17 amino acids. CDR1 KGHSH and CDR2 LQKENI come from the germline V gene. The CDR3 DNA is TGTGCCAGCTCACAATCTAGGGACAGTTTCATGAGTCAGCCCCAGCATTTT. Translating it yields CASSQSRDSFMSQPQHF.

The chain employs TRBV2 and TRBJ2-7; 10 bases line up with TRBD2. Looked up from germline, CDR1 is SNHLY and CDR2 is FYNNEI. V trimming: 6 bases; J trimming: 2 bases; junction bases outside the gene matches: 4. The CDR3 contains 14 residues. For the CDR3, the DNA is TGTGCCAGCAGCTTAGCGGGAGGCCCCTACGAGCAGTACTTC. Residues: CASSLAGGPYEQYF. Drawing the rest from reference TRBV2 and TRBJ2-7, the complete variable domain is EPEVTQTPSHQVTQMGQEVILRCVPISNHLYFYWYRQILGQKVEFLVSFYNNEISEKSEIFDDQFSVERPDGSNFTLKIRSTKLEDSAMYFCASSLAGGPYEQYFGPGTRLTVT.

This sequence joins TRBV4-1 and TRBJ1-2; weak D call: TRBD1 (5 bases). The ends were cut back, 4 bases at V and 7 bases at J, with 22 bases in the middle. CDR3 length equals 16 residues. The germline V gene encodes CDR1 MGHRA and CDR2 YSYEKL. CDR3 region: CASSLLSSAGITGYTF. The CDR3 nucleotides are TGCGCCAGCAGCCTCCTTAGTTCGGCAGGGATCACTGGCTACACCTTC.

This sequence joins TRBV7-8 and TRBJ1-1, with unresolved D. The CDR3 totals 13 residues. Trimming left V 4 bases short and J 3 bases short, with 9 bases between. The germline gives CDR1 SGHVS, CDR2 FQNEAQ. The CDR3 region has the DNA TGTGCCAGCAGCTCCCAGGAGGACACTGAAGCTTTCTTT. It translates to CASSSQEDTEAFF.

This sequence joins TRBV5-4 and TRBJ1-5, with 7 nucleotides matching TRBD1. The CDR3 extends over 17 amino acids. CDR1 and CDR2 from the germline V gene are SGHNT and YYREEE (reference sequence). Unmatched junction bases numbered 13, after V lost 0 bases and J lost 7 bases. The CDR3 nucleotides read TGTGCCAGCAGCTTGGGGCAGGGGGAGGACCTCCTCCAGCCCCAGCATTTT. Amino acid sequence: CASSLGQGEDLLQPQHF.

V and J are TRBV30 and TRBJ1-1; 7 nucleotides align to TRBD1. CDR1 GTSNPN and CDR2 SVGIG come from the germline V gene (reference sequence). J was trimmed by 3 bases and V by 4 bases; bases with no gene match: 5. The CDR3 spans 13 residues. The CDR3 sequence is CAWMGQIYTEAFF. CDR3 bases: TGTGCCTGGATGGGACAGATATACACTGAAGCTTTCTTT.

In DNA form, the CDR3 reads TGTGCCAGCACTCGCAGATCCTATGGCTACACCTTC. It encodes CASTRRSYGYTF. The J gene is TRBJ1-2, the V gene TRBV6-1; D remains ambiguous. Germline V gene lookup returns CDR1 MNHNS and CDR2 SASEGT. Between the trimmed V and J ends, which lost 7 bases and 4 bases, there was a span of 10 bases. The CDR3 is 12 residues long.

The chain joins TRBV7-2 to TRBJ2-3, with 8 bases that match TRBD2. Germline V gene sequence: CDR1 SGHTA, CDR2 FQGNSA. J gave up 2 bases and V 5 bases, and 3 bases lay outside the gene matches. The CDR3 runs 14 residues. The DNA for the CDR3 is TGTGCCAGCAGCCCAGCGGGAGCCACAGATACGCAGTATTTT. Protein sequence: CASSPAGATDTQYF.

Worth noting for this clone: The junction differs from germline at one of its ends, possibly a read error. Within the sample, other DNA sequences also encode this same CDR3. The rearrangement joins TRBV15 to TRBJ2-7; a weak D match, TRBD2 (5 bases). This CDR3 spans 14 amino acids. The germline V gene has CDR1 LNHNV and CDR2 YYDKDF (reference sequence). The CDR3 DNA sequence: TGTGCCACCAGCAGAGCCCGGGGAGCCTATGAGCAGTACTTC. This encodes CATSRARGAYEQYF.

The V call is TRBV18, the J call TRBJ2-5; TRBD2 matches at 9 bases. Germline V gene sequence: CDR1 KGHSH, CDR2 LQKENI. This CDR3 spans 16 amino acids. Losses at the gene ends were 0 bases for V and 3 bases for J; bases not matched to a gene: 5. This CDR3 is CASSPPGLAGEETQYF. In DNA, the CDR3 is TGTGCCAGCTCACCACCAGGCTTAGCGGGAGAAGAGACCCAGTACTTC.

This clone was observed a single time. The V and J genes are TRBV7-2 and TRBJ2-7, with D tentatively TRBD1 (5 bases). The V gene lost 5 bases and the J gene lost 0 bases, with 14 bases spanning the gap. Germline V gene data show CDR1 as SGHTA and CDR2 as FQGNSA. This CDR3 contains 15 residues. CDR3 sequence (DNA): TGTGCCAGCAGCCCCCGGACATGGAGCTCCTACGAGCAGTACTTC. It specifies CASSPRTWSSYEQYF. The variable domain in full, completed from reference TRBV7-2 and TRBJ2-7, reads GAGVSQSPSNKVTEKGKDVELRCDPISGHTALYWYRQSLGQGLEFLIYFQGNSAPDKSGLPSDRFSAERTGGSVSTLTIQRTQQEDSAVYLCASSPRTWSSYEQYFGPGTRLTVT.

This chain links TRBV2 with TRBJ1-1, with D perhaps TRBD1 (6 bases). Germline V gives CDR1 SNHLY, CDR2 FYNNEI. V lost 7 bases to trimming and J lost 4 bases, with 13 bases between them. The CDR3 length is 13 residues. CDR3 bases: TGTGCCAGCAATGTACAGGGACTCACTGAAGCTTTCTTT. It codes for CASNVQGLTEAFF.

V gene TRBV5-8 combines with J gene TRBJ2-7; no clear D gene. This CDR3 contains 12 residues. The germline V and J ends were trimmed by 9 bases and 1 base, with 11 bases remaining between them. Germline-derived CDR1 and CDR2 are SGHTS and YDEGEE. CDR3 coding DNA: TGTGCCACCACGGCCTCGTCCTACGAGCAGTACTTC. Protein sequence: CATTASSYEQYF. The whole variable domain, filled in from reference TRBV5-8 and TRBJ2-7, reads EAGVTQSPTHLIKTRGQQATLRCSPISGHTSVYWYQQALGLGLQFLLWYDEGEERNRGNFPPRFSGRQFPNYSSELNVNALELEDSALYLCATTASSYEQYFGPGTRLTVT.

This clone came up once. The V call is TRBV11-3, the J call TRBJ2-5, with D possibly matching TRBD2 (6 bases). Per germline, CDR1 SGHNT and CDR2 YENEEA. The ends were cut back, 1 base at V and 5 bases at J, with 11 bases in the middle. The CDR3 is 14 residues long. The CDR3 nucleotides are TGTGCCAGCAGCTTAGCGGGAGCGGCGGAGACCCAGTACTTC. This gives the protein CASSLAGAAETQYF.